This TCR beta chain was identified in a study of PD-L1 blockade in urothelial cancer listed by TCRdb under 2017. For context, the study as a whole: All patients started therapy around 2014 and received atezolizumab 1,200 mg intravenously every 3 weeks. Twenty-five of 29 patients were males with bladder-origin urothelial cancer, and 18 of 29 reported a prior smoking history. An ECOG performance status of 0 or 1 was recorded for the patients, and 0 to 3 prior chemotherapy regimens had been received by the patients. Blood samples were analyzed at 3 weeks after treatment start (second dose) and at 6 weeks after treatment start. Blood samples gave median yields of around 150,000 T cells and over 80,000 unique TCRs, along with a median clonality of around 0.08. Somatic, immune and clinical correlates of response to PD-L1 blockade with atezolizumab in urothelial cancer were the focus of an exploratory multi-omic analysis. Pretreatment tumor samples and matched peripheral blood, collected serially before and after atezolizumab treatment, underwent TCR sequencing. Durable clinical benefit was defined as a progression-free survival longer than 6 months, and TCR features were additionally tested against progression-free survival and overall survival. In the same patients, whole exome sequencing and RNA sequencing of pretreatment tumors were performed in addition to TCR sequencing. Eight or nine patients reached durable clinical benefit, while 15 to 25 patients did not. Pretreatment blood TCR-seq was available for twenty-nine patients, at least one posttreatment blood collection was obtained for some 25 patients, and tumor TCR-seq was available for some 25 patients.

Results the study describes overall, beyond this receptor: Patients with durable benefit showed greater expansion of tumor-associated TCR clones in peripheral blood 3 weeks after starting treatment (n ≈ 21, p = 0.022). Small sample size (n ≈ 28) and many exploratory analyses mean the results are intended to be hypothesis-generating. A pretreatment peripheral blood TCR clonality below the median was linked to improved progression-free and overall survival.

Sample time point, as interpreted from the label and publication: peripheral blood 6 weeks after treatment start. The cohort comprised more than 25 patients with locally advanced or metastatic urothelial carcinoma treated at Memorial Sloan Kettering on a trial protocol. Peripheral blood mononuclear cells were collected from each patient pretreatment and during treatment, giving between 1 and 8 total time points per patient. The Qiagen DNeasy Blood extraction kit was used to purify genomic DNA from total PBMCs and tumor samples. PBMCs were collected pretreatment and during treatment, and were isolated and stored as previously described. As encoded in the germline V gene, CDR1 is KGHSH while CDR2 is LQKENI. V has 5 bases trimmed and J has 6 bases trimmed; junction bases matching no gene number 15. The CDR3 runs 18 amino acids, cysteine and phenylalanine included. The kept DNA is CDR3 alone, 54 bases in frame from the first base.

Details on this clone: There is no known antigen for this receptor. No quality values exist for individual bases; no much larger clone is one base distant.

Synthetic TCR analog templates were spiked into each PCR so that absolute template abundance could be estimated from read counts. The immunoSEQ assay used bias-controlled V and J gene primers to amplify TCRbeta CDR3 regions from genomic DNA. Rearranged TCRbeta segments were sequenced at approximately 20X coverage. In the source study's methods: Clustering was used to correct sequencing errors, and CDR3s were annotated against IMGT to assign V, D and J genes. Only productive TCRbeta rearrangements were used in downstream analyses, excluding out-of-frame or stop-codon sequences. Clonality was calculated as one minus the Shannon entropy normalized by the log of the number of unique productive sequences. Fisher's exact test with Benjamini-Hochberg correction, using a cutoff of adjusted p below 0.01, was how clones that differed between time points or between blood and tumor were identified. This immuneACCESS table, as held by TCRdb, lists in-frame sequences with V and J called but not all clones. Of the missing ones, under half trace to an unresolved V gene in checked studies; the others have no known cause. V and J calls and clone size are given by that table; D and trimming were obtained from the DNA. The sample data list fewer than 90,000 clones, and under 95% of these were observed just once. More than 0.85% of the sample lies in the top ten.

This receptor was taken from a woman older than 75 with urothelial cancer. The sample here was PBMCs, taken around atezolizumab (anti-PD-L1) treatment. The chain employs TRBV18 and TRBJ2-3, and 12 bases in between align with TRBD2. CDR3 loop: CASSFRLAGEDSADTQYF. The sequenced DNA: TGTGCCAGCTCATTCCGACTAGCGGGAGAGGATAGCGCTGATACGCAGTATTTT.